This note documents a single T cell receptor beta chain sequence. Its specificity is unknown. The data belong to a study of shared clonotypes between healthy human individuals. Findings and limits, study-wide: Memory subsets had estimated richness that was generally smaller than that of naive subsets.

Sequencing was performed with immunoSEQ multiplex PCR; in TCRdb, only in-frame clones are kept and a portion is missing. Counted here are 2,100,000 or so clones, approximately 96% occurring once; the ten biggest clones make up roughly 0.13%. CDR1 is MDHEN, CDR2 SYDVKM, per germline. This CDR3 comprises 12 residues. V lost 6 bases, J lost 5 bases, and 10 bases lay in between. Specimen: naive CD4+ T cells sorted from blood. Subset in this sample: CD45RA+ positively selected. The receptor was isolated from a man aged 18 to 29 in good health. V gene TRBV28 combines with J gene TRBJ1-2, with D unresolved. CDR3 loop: CASSQGRYGYTF. Written as DNA, the CDR3 is TGTGCCAGCAGCCAAGGCCGTTATGGCTACACCTTC.